One sample yielded the 32 T cell receptor beta chains listed below, sequenced in a study of blood T cells in healthy people across ages. A second PCR of 7 to 11 cycles used a sample-barcoded 5' primer and a J-beta primer mix. In TCRdb, the 5' RACE reads were re-called with MiXCR into one record per CDR3 protein. The sample carries about 640,000 distinct CDR3 sequences, roughly 58% recorded once. Sequences were obtained from blood. The receptors were gathered from a man aged 60 to 75 in good health.

This clonotype was seen a few times. The V gene is TRBV29-1, the J gene TRBJ2-5; 10 bases agree with TRBD1. The better agreement between TRBJ2-7 and the DNA end casts doubt on the J call. Germline CDR1 is SQVTM and CDR2 is ANQGSEA. The CDR3 extends over 13 amino acids. Written as DNA, the CDR3 is TGCAGCGTTCCCGGACAGGGGGACTACGAGCAGTACTTC. It specifies CSVPGQGDYEQYF.

V and J are TRBV6-5 and TRBJ2-7; D remains unclear. Germline V gene data show CDR1 as MNHEY and CDR2 as SVGAGI. V lost 5 bases, J lost 2 bases, and 16 bases lay in between. The CDR3 sequence is 15 residues long. The CDR3, as DNA: TGTGCCAGCAGTCCCCTGTCGGCAGGTCCCTACGAGCAGTACTTC. It yields the protein CASSPLSAGPYEQYF.

The V call is TRBV7-2, the J call TRBJ2-5; TRBD2 aligns across 7 bases. The CDR3 is made up of 17 amino acids. CDR1 is SGHTA, CDR2 FQGNSA, per germline. The V gene end was trimmed by 2 bases and the J gene end by 1 base; junction bases not matched to a gene: 10. CDR3 loop: CASSLRGPSGTQETQYF. As DNA, the CDR3 is TGTGCCAGCAGCTTAAGAGGGCCTAGCGGAACCCAAGAGACCCAGTACTTC.

This clonotype was seen more than once but under ten times. This chain links TRBV2 with TRBJ1-2; D gene unclear. CDR1 is SNHLY and CDR2 is FYNNEI in the germline V gene. The ends were cut back, 6 bases at V and 1 base at J, with 12 bases in the middle. The CDR3 runs to 14 residues. This CDR3 is CASSRRDLNYGYTF. In DNA, the CDR3 is TGTGCCAGCAGCAGAAGAGACCTTAACTATGGCTACACCTTC.

The chain joins TRBV7-9 to TRBJ2-3; the match to TRBD1 covers 7 bases. Losses at the gene ends were 4 bases for V and 9 bases for J; bases not matched to a gene: 7. From germline, CDR1 is SEHNR and CDR2 FQNEAQ (reference sequence). The CDR3 covers 13 residues. The CDR3 sequence: CASSSRQGYTQYF. The CDR3 DNA sequence: TGTGCCAGCAGCTCAAGACAGGGTTACACGCAGTATTTT.

The sample holds a few counts of this clonotype. The rearrangement uses TRBV7-2 and TRBJ1-2; D is undetermined. The germline CDR1 and CDR2 sequences are SGHTA and FQGNSA. The CDR3 spans 14 residues. V dropped 2 bases and J dropped 6 bases, with 13 bases sitting between them. CDR3 nucleotides: TGTGCCAGCAGCTTAATCATAAACCTGGATGGCTACACCTTC. This sequence encodes CASSLIINLDGYTF.

The chain recombines TRBV12-3 or TRBV12-4 with TRBJ2-4; 7 bases agree with TRBD1. The DNA end is more similar to TRBJ2-7, so the J call may be wrong. This CDR3 has 13 amino acids. CDR3 in DNA: TGTGCCAGCTGTGACAGGGTAACCTACGAGCAGTACTTC. It is translated as CASCDRVTYEQYF.

This sequence joins TRBV20-1 and TRBJ2-1; D tentatively fits TRBD1 or TRBD2 (5 bases each). TRBJ2-7 matches the DNA end more closely, so the J call is doubtful. Germline V gene lookup returns CDR1 DFQATT and CDR2 SNEGSKA (reference sequence). This CDR3 spans 15 amino acids. The CDR3 DNA sequence: TGCAGTGTAAATAGATGGGGGAGCTCCTACAATGAGCAGTACTTC. This sequence encodes CSVNRWGSSYNEQYF.

This clonotype was seen only a few times. The rearrangement links TRBV27 to TRBJ2-7; 8 bases are shared with TRBD1. V was pared by 4 bases and J by 0 bases, with 5 bases of the junction left unmatched. Germline loops: CDR1 MNHEY, CDR2 SMNVEV (reference sequence). The CDR3 covers 15 residues. Here the CDR3 reads CASSWDRLSSYEQYF. The CDR3 region has the DNA TGTGCCAGCAGTTGGGACAGGCTGTCCTCCTACGAGCAGTACTTC.

The chain uses TRBV12-3 or TRBV12-4 and TRBJ1-3; D is uncertain. Trimming left V 10 bases short and J 0 bases short, with 7 bases between. The CDR3 is made up of 12 amino acids. CDR3 coding DNA: TGTGCCAACGGGTACTCTGGAAACACCATATATTTT. Its protein product is CANGYSGNTIYF.

V usage is TRBV4-2 and J usage is TRBJ2-5, with TRBD2 identical over 7 bases. Trimming removed 0 bases from V and 4 bases from J; junction bases left unmatched: 5. From germline, CDR1 is LGHNA and CDR2 YNFKEQ. CDR3 size: 15 residues. This CDR3 is CASSQELARGETQYF. The CDR3 coding sequence is TGTGCCAGCAGCCAAGAACTAGCGCGCGGAGAGACCCAGTACTTC.

CDR3 amino acids: CSASSDGREETQYF. CDR3 sequence (DNA): TGCAGTGCTAGTAGCGACGGACGGGAAGAGACCCAGTACTTC. The V gene is TRBV20-1, the J gene TRBJ2-5, with D possibly being TRBD2 (5 bases). Germline lookup yields CDR1 DFQATT and CDR2 SNEGSKA (reference sequence). This CDR3 is 14 amino acids long. Trimming took off 3 bases at V and 3 bases at J, with 14 bases between the two ends.

The chain is built from TRBV5-1 and TRBJ2-5, with 8 positions matching TRBD2. Trimming at V came to 7 bases and at J to 0 bases, leaving 5 bases not matched to a gene. This CDR3 region has 14 residues. Per germline, CDR1 SGHRS and CDR2 YFSETQ. The CDR3 here is CASQAGDYQETQYF. The CDR3 bases are TGCGCCAGCCAAGCGGGGGACTACCAAGAGACCCAGTACTTC.

CDR3 sequence (DNA): TGCGCCAGCAGTTCCGGGCTCCCTCAATCACCCCTCCACTTT. Its translation is CASSSGLPQSPLHF. The genes are TRBV5-1 and TRBJ1-6, with D unresolved. The CDR3 runs 14 residues. The germline CDR1 and CDR2 sequences are SGHRS and YFSETQ. V lost 5 bases to trimming and J lost 10 bases, with 16 bases between them. The entire variable domain, with the rest obtained from reference TRBV5-1 and TRBJ1-6, is as follows: KAGVTQTPRYLIKTRGQQVTLSCSPISGHRSVSWYQQTPGQGLQFLFEYFSETQRNKGNFPGRFSGRQFSNSRSEMNVSTLELGDSALYLCASSSGLPQSPLHFGNGTRLTVT.

This chain links TRBV7-9 with TRBJ2-6, with 14 bases fitting TRBD2. CDR1 and CDR2 from the germline V gene are SEHNR and FQNEAQ (reference sequence). The length of the CDR3 is 18 residues. The V and J ends lost 6 bases and 4 bases, in that order; junction bases with no gene match: 8. The DNA of the CDR3 is TGTGCCAGCAGGGATAGGACTAGCGGGGGGTCCGGGGCCAACGTCCTGACTTTC. Amino acids: CASRDRTSGGSGANVLTF.

This chain connects TRBV12-3 or TRBV12-4 to TRBJ2-3, with 9 bases matching TRBD2. The CDR3 sequence is 15 residues long. The V gene end was trimmed by 8 bases and the J gene end by 6 bases; junction bases not matched to a gene: 12. The CDR3 reads CASSGGGALPDTQYF. CDR3 bases: TGTGCCAGCTCCGGCGGGGGGGCCTTACCCGATACGCAGTATTTT.

The genes are TRBV7-9 and TRBJ2-3; D is possibly TRBD2 (6 bases). The CDR3 totals 15 residues. V was trimmed by 7 bases and J by 0 bases, leaving 14 bases between them. Germline CDR1 SEHNR, CDR2 FQNEAQ (reference sequence). The CDR3 reads CASTPGGPSTDTQYF. DNA of the CDR3: TGTGCCAGCACCCCCGGGGGACCTAGCACAGATACGCAGTATTTT. The complete variable domain, with remaining parts taken from reference TRBV7-9 and TRBJ2-3, reads DTGVSQNPRHKITKRGQNVTFRCDPISEHNRLYWYRQTLGQGPEFLTYFQNEAQLEKSRLLSDRFSAERPKGSFSTLEIQRTEQGDSAMYLCASTPGGPSTDTQYFGPGTRLTVL.

This clonotype was seen only a few times. The chain combines TRBV24-1 with TRBJ2-5; tentatively, D is TRBD2 (5 bases). Per the germline V gene, CDR1 is KGHDR and CDR2 is SFDVKD. Trimming pared 1 base from V and 4 bases from J, leaving 12 bases between. The CDR3 runs 15 residues. The CDR3 region has the DNA TGTGCCACCAGTGATTTCGAGGCGGGTGGAGAGACCCAGTACTTC. Amino acid sequence: CATSDFEAGGETQYF.

This sequence joins TRBV20-1 and TRBJ2-1, with 12 bases fitting TRBD2. Germline V gives CDR1 DFQATT, CDR2 SNEGSKA (reference sequence). The length of the CDR3 is 14 residues. Unmatched junction bases numbered 6, after V lost 6 bases and J lost 6 bases. CDR3 DNA: TGCAGTGCCGATGGACTAGCGGGGTTCAATGAGCAGTTCTTC. Encoded protein: CSADGLAGFNEQFF.

This clonotype showed up many times. The chain is built from TRBV12-3 or TRBV12-4 and TRBJ2-1; the D gene is possibly TRBD2 (7 bases). There are 14 residues in the CDR3. With 7 bases removed from V and 4 bases from J, the gap between germline ends came to 14 bases. CDR3 sequence (DNA): TGTGCCAGCATACGGGGGGCCGGGTACAATGAGCAGTTCTTC. Translating gives CASIRGAGYNEQFF.

The rearrangement joins TRBV7-9 to TRBJ2-5; D may be TRBD1 (6 bases). Trimming removed 1 base from V and 1 base from J, with 10 bases in between. Germline V CDR1 and CDR2: SEHNR, FQNEAQ (reference sequence). The CDR3 is 15 residues long. CDR3: CASSLVGTTQETQYF. DNA for the CDR3: TGTGCCAGCAGCTTAGTCGGGACAACCCAAGAGACCCAGTACTTC. Based on the CDR3 plus reference TRBV7-9 and TRBJ2-5, the full variable domain is DTGVSQNPRHKITKRGQNVTFRCDPISEHNRLYWYRQTLGQGPEFLTYFQNEAQLEKSRLLSDRFSAERPKGSFSTLEIQRTEQGDSAMYLCASSLVGTTQETQYFGPGTRLLVL.

The genes are TRBV6-5 and TRBJ2-5; 7 bases line up with TRBD1. Germline assignment: CDR1 MNHEY and CDR2 SVGAGI. The CDR3 has 15 amino acids. The ends lost 6 bases at V and 2 bases at J; junction bases unmatched: 9. The CDR3 region is CASRTGTVVQETQYF. The CDR3 bases are TGTGCCAGCAGGACCGGGACAGTCGTTCAAGAGACCCAGTACTTC.

This clonotype has a single count. The V call is TRBV6-2 or TRBV6-3, the J call TRBJ2-1; TRBD1 is a possible D gene (6 bases). The V gene's germline CDR1 is MNHEY and CDR2 SVGEGT. V lost 5 bases and J lost 3, with 14 bases in between. The CDR3 totals 15 residues. The CDR3 spells CASSPTDRFYNEQFF. The DNA of the CDR3 is TGTGCCAGCAGTCCCACCGACAGGTTCTACAATGAGCAGTTCTTC.

This sequence joins TRBV18 and TRBJ1-2, with a weak D call TRBD1 (5 bases). The CDR3 spans 14 residues. Trimming left V 2 bases short and J 5 bases short, with 12 bases between. The V gene's germline CDR1 is KGHSH and CDR2 LQKENI. CDR3 coding DNA: TGTGCCAGCTCACCAGGGGCAAGGAATTATGGCTACACCTTC. Amino acids: CASSPGARNYGYTF.

This clonotype was seen only once. The chain employs TRBV28 and TRBJ2-7; TRBD1 matches at 7 bases. Per germline, CDR1 MDHEN and CDR2 SYDVKM. The J segment lost 0 bases and the V segment lost 5 bases, leaving 7 bases of the junction unmatched. The CDR3 consists of 15 residues. The CDR3 sequence: CASSPQGDPSYEQYF. The DNA for the CDR3 is TGTGCCAGCAGTCCCCAGGGGGACCCCTCCTACGAGCAGTACTTC.

This clonotype occurred once. The chain carries TRBV30 and TRBJ2-3; D not certain. V dropped 4 bases and J dropped 2 bases, with 13 bases sitting between them. In germline, CDR1 is GTSNPN, CDR2 SVGIG (reference sequence). This CDR3 is 14 amino acids long. This CDR3 reads CAWIPRRDTDTQYF. The CDR3 DNA follows: TGTGCCTGGATACCGAGGCGAGACACAGATACGCAGTATTTT.

The V gene is TRBV9, the J gene TRBJ2-7, with 8 nucleotides matching TRBD2. Germline V CDR1 and CDR2: SGDLS, YYNGEE. The CDR3 has 15 residues. V gave up 4 bases and J gave up 6 bases; unmatched junction bases: 12. Written as DNA, the CDR3 is TGTGCCAGCAGCCCCCAGTTAGCGGGGCACGGCGAGCAGTACTTC. This gives the protein CASSPQLAGHGEQYF.

The V call is TRBV12-3 or TRBV12-4, the J call TRBJ2-7, with 9 bases lining up with TRBD2. Germline trimming cut 6 bases from V and 1 base from J; bases unmatched to any gene: 7. The CDR3 spans 15 residues. The DNA of the CDR3 is TGTGCCAGCAGACCGGGGACTAGCTGGTCCTACGAGCAGTACTTC. It translates to CASRPGTSWSYEQYF.

This clonotype was seen a single time. This chain links TRBV6-6 with TRBJ1-2; 11 bases line up with TRBD1. CDR1 is MNHNY, CDR2 SVGAGI, per germline (reference sequence). With 5 bases clipped from V and 8 bases from J, the junction kept 10 bases outside the gene matches. The CDR3 sequence is 15 residues long. The CDR3 bases are TGTGCCAGCAGTGCACCGGGACAGGGGGAGGAAGGCTACACCTTC. Encoded protein: CASSAPGQGEEGYTF.

V and J are TRBV10-3 and TRBJ2-7, with 9 positions matching TRBD2. Looked up from germline, CDR1 is ENHRY and CDR2 is SYGVKD. With 4 bases clipped from V and 2 bases from J, the junction kept 3 bases outside the gene matches. This CDR3 has 14 residues. The CDR3 bases are TGTGCCATCAGTGGTAGCGGGGGTGCCTACGAGCAGTACTTC. Translating gives CAISGSGGAYEQYF.

The sample holds many counts of this clonotype. This chain uses TRBV3-1 with TRBJ2-7; 11 bases align to TRBD1. The CDR3 is 15 amino acids. Germline assignment: CDR1 LGHDT and CDR2 YNNKEL (reference sequence). J was trimmed by 6 bases and V by 3 bases; bases with no gene match: 7. The CDR3 is CASSQRDRGEFEQYF. CDR3 nucleotide sequence: TGTGCCAGCAGCCAGAGGGACAGGGGGGAGTTCGAGCAGTACTTC.

This clonotype was seen a few times. V gene TRBV20-1 combines with J gene TRBJ2-5; 12 bases are shared with TRBD2. Trimming cost V 4 bases and J 1 base; bases outside gene matches: 1. The CDR3 is made up of 14 amino acids. The germline V gene encodes CDR1 DFQATT and CDR2 SNEGSKA (reference sequence). In DNA, the CDR3 is TGCAGTGCTACTAGCGGGGGGGCCCAAGAGACCCAGTACTTC. Translated: CSATSGGAQETQYF.